The clone carrying this T cell receptor (beta chain) occurred once. Its antigen is currently unknown. Sequencing was performed with immunoSEQ multiplex PCR; in TCRdb, only in-frame clones are kept and a portion is missing. The sample contains under 150,000 clones, just over 85% of which appear only once. This record comes from a study of cytomegalovirus exposure and HLA in healthy donors. Study-level background: The approximately 120 validation repertoires used the same platform as the 666 first-cohort repertoires, a later analysis reported.

An approximately 130-subject validation cohort, separate from the approximately 670-subject first cohort, supplied the donors. Trimming removed 4 bases from V and 7 bases from J, with 11 bases in between. The CDR3 runs to 13 residues. Germline CDR1 MGHRA, CDR2 YSYEKL. Study-wide points: That first-cohort TCR clusters tended to co-occur in the 120 or so validation repertoires was found in a later analysis. Altogether, more than 150 TCR beta chains were recorded as cytomegalovirus-associated.

The V gene is TRBV4-1, the J gene TRBJ1-3, with a weak D call TRBD1 (5 bases). The sequence derives from a woman aged 18-29 years in good health and CMV-seropositive. Sequenced input: PBMCs. The CDR3 reads CASSPGGWNTIYF. In DNA form, the CDR3 reads TGCGCCAGCAGCCCGGGGGGGTGGAACACCATATATTTT.